What follows describes a single T cell receptor (beta chain). Only in-frame clones appear in the TCRdb table, and some are missing; sequencing was by immunoSEQ multiplex PCR. The table lists some 67,000 clones, roughly 86% of them singletons. This specimen comes from a study of control samples from healthy donors and cancer patients. Sequencing used PBMCs. The TCR was taken from a man aged 60 to 69 with lung cancer.

The CDR3 DNA is TGTGCCACCAGCGTAGGGGGGAGGGCTTACATGAACACTGAAGCTTTCTTT. This gives the protein CATSVGGRAYMNTEAFF. The rearrangement joins TRBV15 to TRBJ1-1, with D perhaps matching TRBD1 (6 bases). Trimming left V 5 bases short and J 0 bases short, with 19 bases between. This CDR3 contains 17 residues. Germline V CDR1 and CDR2: LNHNV, YYDKDF (reference sequence).